The present T cell receptor beta chain was sequenced within a study of OX40 agonist ivuxolimab in advanced cancers. Looking at the study overall: Prior anti-PD-1, anti-PD-L1 or anti-CTLA-4 therapy did not bar entry, and about 40% had some. Partial responses were achieved by three patients: one hepatocellular carcinoma, two cutaneous melanoma.

Study-wide points: Relative to CD4+, CD8+ T cells held more expanded clones on average.

In regard to this clone: Its target is unknown.

Per the germline V gene, CDR1 is KGHSH and CDR2 is LQKENI. The CDR3 is made up of 15 amino acids. Trimming left V 6 bases short and J 0 bases short, with 11 bases between. Here immunoSEQ multiplex PCR was the method, and the copy in TCRdb shows in-frame clones only, minus some. The sample yields about 99,000 clones, 90% to 95% seen once. The material was CD4+ or CD8+ T cells sorted from blood, obtained in a trial of the OX40 agonist ivuxolimab. The genes are TRBV18 and TRBJ1-4, with D possibly TRBD1 on 6 matching bases. This TCR was sampled from an adult with an advanced solid tumor such as melanoma, head and neck, liver or kidney cancer. The CDR3 is CASSPGASTNEKLFF. DNA for the CDR3: TGTGCCAGCTCGCCAGGGGCTTCAACTAATGAAAAACTGTTTTTT.